These T cell receptor beta chains were read from a single sample in a study of shared clonotypes between healthy human individuals. The data were produced by immunoSEQ multiplex PCR, yet TCRdb's version contains in-frame clones alone and is incomplete. The data show 2 million to 3 million clones, 93% seen once. The sample was naive CD4+ T cells from PBMCs. The receptors here all came from a young man in good health. Some clones in this sample may be carry-over from other donors' samples. The CDR3 runs from the conserved cysteine through the conserved F or W. A D gene is named only where the DNA matches it firmly. Rows give clone size only sometimes, using once, few, many, or a class for an expanded clone.

>.|TRBV5-6|.|TRBJ1-1
TGTGCCAGCAGCCTCACCGGGAGGGGAGCTTTCTTT
CASSLTGRGAFF
>.|TRBV27|.|TRBJ2-7
TGTGCCAGCAGTTTACCCGGCTACGAGCAGTACTTC
CASSLPGYEQYF
>.|TRBV28|.|TRBJ2-7
TGTGCCAGCAGTTTAGCTTTTGAGGGGTCGCATCCCTACGAGCAGTACTTC
CASSLAFEGSHPYEQYF
>TRBD2|TRBV11-2|.|TRBJ2-2
TGTGCCAGCAGCTTAGTTCTAGCGGGAGTGAGTTTCACCGGGGAGCTGTTTTTT
CASSLVLAGVSFTGELFF
>.|TRBV28|.|TRBJ1-6
TGTGCCAGCAGTTTTTCAGGGGCCAATAATTCACCCCTCCACTTT
CASSFSGANNSPLHF
>TRBD2|TRBV6-5|.|TRBJ2-7
TGTGCCAGCAGAAGACTAGCGGGAGACTACGAGCAGTACTTC
CASRRLAGDYEQYF
>.|TRBV19|.|TRBJ1-2
TGTGCCAGTAGTCCCCCCCTACGGGGCGTGAGGGGCTACACCTTC
CASSPPLRGVRGYTF
>.|TRBV6-1|.|TRBJ1-2
TGTGCACTTACTCCGGGACACAACTATGGCTACACCTTC
CALTPGHNYGYTF
>.|TRBV5-4|.|TRBJ1-3
TGTGCCAGCAGCTTGTCTCAGGGCCCTGGAAACACCATATATTTT
CASSLSQGPGNTIYF
>.|TRBV5-5|.|TRBJ1-1
TGTGCCAGCACCGAATTTACAGTACCGAACACTGAAGCTTTCTTT
CASTEFTVPNTEAFF
>.|TRBV7-2|.|TRBJ2-7
TGTGCCAGCAGCATAATTCATTACGAGCAGTACTTC
CASSIIHYEQYF
>TRBD1|TRBV19|.|TRBJ1-5
TGTGCCAGTAGTGGACAGGGGGCTAGCAATCAGCCCCAGCATTTT
CASSGQGASNQPQHF
>TRBD2|TRBV7-2|.|TRBJ2-7
TGTGCCAGCAGCCGACCGGGACTAGCGGGAGGGTCCTACGAGCAGTACTTC
CASSRPGLAGGSYEQYF
>TRBD1|TRBV12-5|few|TRBJ1-1
TGTGCTAGTGGTTTGGCCCAGCGTTGGACAGGTGAGATGGGCACTGAAGCTTTCTTT
CASGLAQRWTGEMGTEAFF
>.|TRBV6-5|.|TRBJ2-7
TGTGCCAGCAGCCGTGGTGGGTCCTACGAGCAGTACTTC
CASSRGGSYEQYF
>TRBD2|TRBV6-6|.|TRBJ2-1
TGTGCCAGCAAAACTAGCGGGAGCGTCAATGAGCAGTTCTTC
CASKTSGSVNEQFF
>.|TRBV29-1|.|TRBJ1-2
TGCAGCGTCGGGGGAGGGTATGGCTACACCTTC
CSVGGGYGYTF
>.|TRBV28|.|TRBJ2-7
TGTGCCAGCAGTTGGAGCGCGAATGGGGAGCAGTACTTC
CASSWSANGEQYF
>TRBD2|TRBV9|.|TRBJ2-1
TGTGCCAGCAGCGTAGCGTCCGGGACTACCTACAATGAGCAGTTCTTC
CASSVASGTTYNEQFF
>TRBD1|TRBV10-3|.|TRBJ2-1
TGTGCCATCAGTAGACAGGGGCAAATCAATGAGCAGTTCTTC
CAISRQGQINEQFF
>TRBD2|TRBV4-3|.|TRBJ2-7
TGCGCCAGCAGCCAAGAAGTTAGGCTAGCGGGAGTCGAGCAGTACTTC
CASSQEVRLAGVEQYF
>.|TRBV6-1|once|TRBJ2-5
TGTGCCAGCAGTGGGAGGGCCCCCCCAGAGACCCAGTACTTC
CASSGRAPPETQYF
>TRBD1|TRBV9|.|TRBJ1-2
TGTGCCAGCAGCGGGGACAGGGAAATCCATGGCTACACCTTC
CASSGDREIHGYTF
>.|TRBV19|.|TRBJ2-7
TGTGCCAGTAGTTGGCCAGGTAACTCCTACGAGCAGTACTTC
CASSWPGNSYEQYF
>.|TRBV28|.|TRBJ1-5
TGTGCCCTGGGGAAGGGGCAGTACAATAGCAATCAGCCCCAGCATTTT
CALGKGQYNSNQPQHF
>.|TRBV9|.|TRBJ2-3
TGTGCCAGCAGCGTGAGAGGGGAAACAGATACGCAGTATTTT
CASSVRGETDTQYF
>.|TRBV27|.|TRBJ2-5
TGTGCCAGCAGTTATCGGAGAACAGAGACCCAGTACTTC
CASSYRRTETQYF
>.|TRBV29-1|.|TRBJ2-1
TGCAGCCCTCGACAGCTACCTACCTCTAAGCAGTTCTTC
CSPRQLPTSKQFF
>TRBD1|TRBV28|.|TRBJ1-5
TGTGCCAGCAGAGGGACAGTTGGCAATCAGCCCCAGCATTTT
CASRGTVGNQPQHF
>.|TRBV6-1|.|TRBJ1-2
TGTGCCAGCAACCCCCCCCGTCCAGTACCCTATGGCTACACCTTC
CASNPPRPVPYGYTF
>.|TRBV28|.|TRBJ1-1
TGTGCCAGCAGTCTTGGGGGGCGCACTGAAGCTTTCTTT
CASSLGGRTEAFF
>TRBD1|TRBV5-1|.|TRBJ2-3
TGCGCCAGCAGCGGACAGGGGGATACGCAGTATTTT
CASSGQGDTQYF